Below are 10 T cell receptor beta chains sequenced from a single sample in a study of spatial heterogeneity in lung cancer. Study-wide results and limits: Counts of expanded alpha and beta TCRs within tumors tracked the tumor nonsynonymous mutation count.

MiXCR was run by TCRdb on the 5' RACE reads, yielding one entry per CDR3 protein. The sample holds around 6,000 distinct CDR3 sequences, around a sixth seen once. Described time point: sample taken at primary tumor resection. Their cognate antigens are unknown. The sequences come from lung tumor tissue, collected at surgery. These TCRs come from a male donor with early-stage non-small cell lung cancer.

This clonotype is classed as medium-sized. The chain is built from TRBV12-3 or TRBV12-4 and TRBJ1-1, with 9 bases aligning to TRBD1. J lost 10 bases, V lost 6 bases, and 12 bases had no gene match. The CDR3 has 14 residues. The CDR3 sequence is CASSQSGTGRSAFF. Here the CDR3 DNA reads TGTGCCAGCAGCCAATCCGGGACAGGGAGGTCAGCTTTCTTT.

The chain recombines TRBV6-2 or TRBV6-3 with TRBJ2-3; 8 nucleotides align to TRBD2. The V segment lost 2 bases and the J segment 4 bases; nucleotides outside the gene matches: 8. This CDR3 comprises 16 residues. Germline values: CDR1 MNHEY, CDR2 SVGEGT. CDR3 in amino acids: CASSYVSAGGADTQYF. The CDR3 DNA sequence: TGTGCCAGCAGTTACGTCTCGGCGGGAGGCGCAGATACGCAGTATTTT.

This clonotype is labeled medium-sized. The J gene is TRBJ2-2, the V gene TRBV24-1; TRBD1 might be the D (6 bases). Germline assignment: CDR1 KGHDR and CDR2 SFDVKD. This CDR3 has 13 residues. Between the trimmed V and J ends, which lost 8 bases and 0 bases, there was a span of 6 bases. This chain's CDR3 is CATTGANTGELFF. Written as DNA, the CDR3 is TGTGCCACCACAGGGGCGAACACCGGGGAGCTGTTTTTT.

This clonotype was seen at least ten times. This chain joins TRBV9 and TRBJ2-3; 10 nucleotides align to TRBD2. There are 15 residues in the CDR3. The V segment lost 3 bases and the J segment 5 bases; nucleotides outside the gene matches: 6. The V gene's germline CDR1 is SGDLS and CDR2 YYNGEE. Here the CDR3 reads CASSASGREEDTQYF. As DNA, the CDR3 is TGTGCCAGCAGCGCGAGCGGGAGGGAGGAAGATACGCAGTATTTT.

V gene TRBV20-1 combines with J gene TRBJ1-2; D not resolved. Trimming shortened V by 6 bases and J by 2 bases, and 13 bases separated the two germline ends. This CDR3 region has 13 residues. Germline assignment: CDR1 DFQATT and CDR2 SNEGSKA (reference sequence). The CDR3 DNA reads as TGCAGTGCCCTAACTGACACCAACTATGGCTACACCTTC. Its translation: CSALTDTNYGYTF.

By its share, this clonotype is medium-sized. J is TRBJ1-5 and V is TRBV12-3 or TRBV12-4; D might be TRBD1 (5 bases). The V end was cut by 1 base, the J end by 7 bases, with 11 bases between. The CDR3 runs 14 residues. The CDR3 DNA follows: TGTGCCAGCAGTTTAGTTGGTGGGGACCAGCCCCAGCATTTT. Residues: CASSLVGGDQPQHF.

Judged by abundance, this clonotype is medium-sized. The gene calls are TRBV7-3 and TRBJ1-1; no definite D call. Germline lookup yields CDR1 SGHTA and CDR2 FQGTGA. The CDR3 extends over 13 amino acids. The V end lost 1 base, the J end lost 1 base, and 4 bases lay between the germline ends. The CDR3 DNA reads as TGTGCCAGCAGCTTAAGTCAGAACACTGAAGCTTTCTTT. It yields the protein CASSLSQNTEAFF.

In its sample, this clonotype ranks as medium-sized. The CDR3 sequence: CASAPVTSGNIGELFF. In DNA, the CDR3 is TGTGCCAGCGCCCCTGTTACTAGCGGGAATATCGGGGAGCTGTTTTTT. The V call is TRBV12-3 or TRBV12-4, the J call TRBJ2-2; 10 bases match TRBD2. V lost 8 bases, J lost 7 bases, and 13 bases stayed unmatched. The CDR3 is made up of 16 amino acids.

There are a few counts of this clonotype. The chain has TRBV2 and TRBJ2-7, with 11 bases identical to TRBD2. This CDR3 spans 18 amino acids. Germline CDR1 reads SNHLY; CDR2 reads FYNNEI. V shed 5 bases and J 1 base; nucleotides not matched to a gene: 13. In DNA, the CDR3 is TGTGCCAGCAGTCCCTGGGGGGGGACTAGCGGTGGATCCTACGAGCAGTACTTC. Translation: CASSPWGGTSGGSYEQYF.

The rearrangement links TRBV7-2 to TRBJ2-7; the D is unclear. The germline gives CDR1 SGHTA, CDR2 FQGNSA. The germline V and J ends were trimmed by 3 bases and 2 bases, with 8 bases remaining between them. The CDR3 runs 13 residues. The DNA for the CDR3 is TGTGCCAGCAGCTTCTGGAACACCTACGAGCAGTACTTC. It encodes CASSFWNTYEQYF.